This passage covers 6 T cell receptor beta chains from one sample sequenced in a study of T-cell reconstitution after alpha-beta-depleted transplantation in children. TCRbeta library preparation incorporated unique molecular identifiers. One entry per CDR3 protein, called by TCRdb with MiXCR from the PCR reads. The data contain about 640,000 distinct CDR3 sequences, roughly 15% of them singletons. Source: PBMCs from the stem cell graft donor, taken from the stem cell graft. These TCRs come from a human donor who donated a stem cell graft to a child with acute myeloid leukemia.

This clonotype was observed a handful of times. The chain recombines TRBV12-3 or TRBV12-4 with TRBJ1-5; 8 bases fit TRBD1. V shed 6 bases and J 1 base; nucleotides not matched to a gene: 5. This CDR3 contains 15 residues. The CDR3, as DNA: TGTGCCAGCAGGGGACAGGCCGCGAGCAATCAGCCCCAGCATTTT. Amino acids: CASRGQAASNQPQHF.

This clonotype was recorded a few times. The gene calls are TRBV20-1 and TRBJ2-2, with a weak D call TRBD1 (5 bases). The germline V gene encodes CDR1 DFQATT and CDR2 SNEGSKA (reference sequence). This CDR3 region has 12 residues. V lost 1 base to trimming and J lost 7 bases, with 7 bases between them. CDR3 in amino acids: CSARAGIGELFF. The CDR3 nucleotides read TGCAGTGCTAGAGCAGGGATCGGGGAGCTGTTTTTT.

This clonotype was observed a handful of times. V and J are TRBV5-1 and TRBJ2-2; TRBD1 aligns across 12 bases. V dropped 4 bases and J dropped 8; count of bases not matched to a gene: 6. Germline loops: CDR1 SGHRS, CDR2 YFSETQ. This CDR3 contains 15 residues. CDR3 in amino acids: CASSTGQGASGELFF. The CDR3 DNA sequence: TGCGCCAGCAGCACGGGACAGGGGGCGTCAGGGGAGCTGTTTTTT.

The genes are TRBV11-2 and TRBJ1-3, with a weak D call TRBD1 (5 bases). V was trimmed by 3 bases and J by 0 bases, leaving 18 bases between them. Germline values: CDR1 SGHAT, CDR2 FQNNGV. This CDR3 has 18 amino acids. CDR3 bases: TGTGCCAGCAGCTTTCCGGGCCCGACCGGGGGCTCTGGAAACACCATATATTTT. This codes for CASSFPGPTGGSGNTIYF.

V is TRBV7-6 and J is TRBJ2-1; 7 positions agree with TRBD1. Unmatched junction bases numbered 6, after V lost 5 bases and J lost 5 bases. The CDR3 spans 14 residues. Per the germline V gene, CDR1 is SGHVS and CDR2 is FNYEAQ. CDR3 region: CASSTLDRDNEQFF. CDR3 DNA: TGTGCCAGCAGCACGTTAGACAGGGACAATGAGCAGTTCTTC.

The chain employs TRBV6-2 or TRBV6-3 and TRBJ2-1, with 9 bases matching TRBD2. CDR1 and CDR2 from the germline V gene are MNHEY and SVGEGT. J gave up 4 bases and V 4 bases, and 8 bases lay outside the gene matches. The CDR3 consists of 16 residues. CDR3 residues: CASSFNSGGPYNEQFF. In DNA, the CDR3 is TGTGCCAGCAGTTTTAATAGCGGGGGCCCTTACAATGAGCAGTTCTTC.